This T cell receptor beta chain is drawn from a study of CD8 T cells in Susac syndrome. RNA amounts of about 0.45 to 1 ug underwent reverse transcription with random hexamers. In TCRdb, the immunoSEQ multiplex PCR reads were re-called with MiXCR into one record per CDR3 protein. The sample comprises hundreds of thousands of distinct CDR3 sequences, over 85% of which are singletons, and roughly 0.07% rests with the top ten. Germline V gene data show CDR1 as SGHAT and CDR2 as FQNNGV. The CDR3 consists of 15 residues. V lost 5 bases and J 6 bases, leaving 17 bases between the germline ends. The chain employs TRBV11-2 and TRBJ1-5, with D maybe TRBD1 (5 bases). The sample was CD4+ T cells from PBMCs. The receptor was derived from a human donor with multiple sclerosis. CDR3 DNA: TGTGCCAGCAGCCTCGGGACCCTCGGGGGTCAGCCCCAGCATTTT. Translating it yields CASSLGTLGGQPQHF.